The entry below gives a single TCR beta chain sequence along with its context. Its matching antigen is unknown. The assay was immunoSEQ multiplex PCR, and TCRdb's table has in-frame clones only and misses some. The sample comprises 2 million to 2.5 million clones, 85% to 95% of which are singletons, and 0.3% to 0.4% rests with the top ten. This CDR3 spans 14 amino acids. Trimming cost V 8 bases and J 4 bases, with 14 bases left between them. From germline, CDR1 is LNHDA and CDR2 SQIVND (reference sequence). Healthy HIV-negative adults with no recent acute infections or vaccinations were recruited as donors. These data are taken from a study of shared clonotypes between healthy human individuals. Study results and limitations: When compared with the clonotypes that were shared by all four sorted-subset donors, the non-shared clonotypes turned out to have lower generation probabilities. Sharing across a few donors was seen in roughly 5.2% of naive CD4 clonotypes.

The chain couples TRBV19 to TRBJ2-2, with a possible D match to TRBD1 (7 bases). The sequence was obtained from a man aged 18 to 29 in good health. Some clones in this sample may be carry-over from other donors' samples. The sequencing sample was made of naive CD4+ T cells from PBMCs. Subset specified: CD45RA+ positively selected. The CDR3 spells CASSGGRSTGELFF. The CDR3 DNA reads as TGTGCCAGTTCAGGGGGGCGAAGCACCGGGGAGCTGTTTTTT.